This record concerns one T cell receptor (beta chain) sequence. V lost 0 bases to trimming and J lost 6 bases, with 9 bases between them. CDR3 length: 13 amino acids. CDR1 is SEHNR, CDR2 FQNEAQ, per germline (reference sequence). This sample was taken from a study of blood T cell repertoires in COVID-19. Sequencing used immunoSEQ multiplex PCR; TCRdb keeps in-frame clones, though not all of them. The sample includes 250,000 to 350,000 clones, about 90% seen only once; the top ten take 2.9%. The receptor comes from a woman in her twenties or thirties with COVID-19, enrolled during active disease. The chain couples TRBV7-9 to TRBJ2-7, with D perhaps TRBD2 (5 bases). Sequences were obtained from peripheral blood. CDR3 amino acids: CASSLAGAPEQYF. CDR3 DNA sequence: TGTGCCAGCAGCTTAGCGGGAGCCCCCGAGCAGTACTTC. Full variable domain (missing parts from reference TRBV7-9 and TRBJ2-7): DTGVSQNPRHKITKRGQNVTFRCDPISEHNRLYWYRQTLGQGPEFLTYFQNEAQLEKSRLLSDRFSAERPKGSFSTLEIQRTEQGDSAMYLCASSLAGAPEQYFGPGTRLTVT.